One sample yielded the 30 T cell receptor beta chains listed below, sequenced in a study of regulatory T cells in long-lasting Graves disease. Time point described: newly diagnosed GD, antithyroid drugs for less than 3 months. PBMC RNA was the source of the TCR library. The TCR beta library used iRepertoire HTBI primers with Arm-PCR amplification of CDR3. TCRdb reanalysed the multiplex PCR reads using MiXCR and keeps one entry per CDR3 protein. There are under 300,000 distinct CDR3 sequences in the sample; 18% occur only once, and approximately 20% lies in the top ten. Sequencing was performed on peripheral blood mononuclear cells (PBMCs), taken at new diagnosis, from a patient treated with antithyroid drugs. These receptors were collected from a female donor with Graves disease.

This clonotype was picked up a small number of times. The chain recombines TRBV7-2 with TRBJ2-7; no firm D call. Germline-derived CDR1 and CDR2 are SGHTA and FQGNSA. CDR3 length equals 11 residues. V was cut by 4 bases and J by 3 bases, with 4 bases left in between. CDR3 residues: CASSYFYEQYF. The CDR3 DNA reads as TGTGCCAGCAGCTACTTCTACGAGCAGTACTTC. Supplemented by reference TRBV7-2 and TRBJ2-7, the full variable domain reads GAGVSQSPSNKVTEKGKDVELRCDPISGHTALYWYRQSLGQGLEFLIYFQGNSAPDKSGLPSDRFSAERTGGSVSTLTIQRTQQEDSAVYLCASSYFYEQYFGPGTRLTVT.

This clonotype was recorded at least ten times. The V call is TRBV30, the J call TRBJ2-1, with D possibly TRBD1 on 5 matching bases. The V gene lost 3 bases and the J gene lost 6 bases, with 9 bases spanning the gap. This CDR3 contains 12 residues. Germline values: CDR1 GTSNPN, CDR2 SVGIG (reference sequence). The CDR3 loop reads CAWSRVGNEQFF. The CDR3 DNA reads TGTGCCTGGAGCAGGGTGGGCAATGAGCAGTTCTTC.

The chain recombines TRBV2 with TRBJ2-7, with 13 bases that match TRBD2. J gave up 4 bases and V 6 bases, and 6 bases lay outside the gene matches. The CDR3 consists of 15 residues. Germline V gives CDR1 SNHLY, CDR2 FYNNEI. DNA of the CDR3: TGTGCCAGCAGCCCCGGGACTAGCGGGATATACGAGCAGTACTTC. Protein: CASSPGTSGIYEQYF.

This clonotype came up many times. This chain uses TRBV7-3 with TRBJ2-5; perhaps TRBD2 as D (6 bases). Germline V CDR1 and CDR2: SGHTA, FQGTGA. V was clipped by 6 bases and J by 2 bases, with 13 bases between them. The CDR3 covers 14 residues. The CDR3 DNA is TGTGCCAGCAGTAGGGACTCGGGGCAAGAGACCCAGTACTTC. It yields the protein CASSRDSGQETQYF. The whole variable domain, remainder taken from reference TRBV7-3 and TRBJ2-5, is GAGVSQTPSNKVTEKGKYVELRCDPISGHTALYWYRQSLGQGPEFLIYFQGTGAADDSGLPNDRFFAVRPEGSVSTLKIQRTERGDSAVYLCASSRDSGQETQYFGPGTRLLVL.

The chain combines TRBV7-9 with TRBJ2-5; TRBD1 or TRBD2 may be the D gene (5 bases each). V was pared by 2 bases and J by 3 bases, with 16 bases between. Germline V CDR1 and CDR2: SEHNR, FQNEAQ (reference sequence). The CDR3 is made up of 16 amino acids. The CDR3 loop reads CASSLLLRLGEETQYF. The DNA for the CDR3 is TGTGCCAGCAGCTTACTTCTCAGGCTGGGGGAAGAGACCCAGTACTTC.

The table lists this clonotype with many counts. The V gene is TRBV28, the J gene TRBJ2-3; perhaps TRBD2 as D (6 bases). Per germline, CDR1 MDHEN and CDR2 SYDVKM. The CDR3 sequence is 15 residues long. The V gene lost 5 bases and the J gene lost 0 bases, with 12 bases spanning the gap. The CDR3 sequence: CASSPIAASTDTQYF. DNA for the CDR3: TGTGCCAGCAGTCCTATAGCGGCTAGCACAGATACGCAGTATTTT.

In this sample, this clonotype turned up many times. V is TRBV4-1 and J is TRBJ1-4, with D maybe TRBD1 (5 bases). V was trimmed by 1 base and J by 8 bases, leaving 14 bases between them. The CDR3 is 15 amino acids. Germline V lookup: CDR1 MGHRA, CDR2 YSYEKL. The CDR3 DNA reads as TGCGCCAGCAGCCAAGCGACAGCGGTACGGGAAAAACTGTTTTTT. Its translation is CASSQATAVREKLFF.

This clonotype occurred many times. The CDR3 spells CASSLIPGVETEAFF. The CDR3 coding sequence is TGTGCCAGCAGCTTAATCCCAGGGGTTGAGACTGAAGCTTTCTTT. This rearrangement joins TRBV7-3 to TRBJ1-1; perhaps TRBD1 as D (6 bases). The V and J ends lost 1 base and 5 bases respectively, with 14 bases between them. CDR3 length equals 15 residues. Germline V gene data show CDR1 as SGHTA and CDR2 as FQGTGA.

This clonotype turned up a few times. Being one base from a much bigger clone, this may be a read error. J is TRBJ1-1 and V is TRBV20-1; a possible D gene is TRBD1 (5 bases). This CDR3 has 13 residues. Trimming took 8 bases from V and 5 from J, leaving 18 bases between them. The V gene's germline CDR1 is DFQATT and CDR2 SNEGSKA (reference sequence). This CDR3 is CSTPGGSDTEAFF. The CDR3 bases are TGCAGTACCCCCGGGGGGTCGGATACTGAAGCTTTCTTT.

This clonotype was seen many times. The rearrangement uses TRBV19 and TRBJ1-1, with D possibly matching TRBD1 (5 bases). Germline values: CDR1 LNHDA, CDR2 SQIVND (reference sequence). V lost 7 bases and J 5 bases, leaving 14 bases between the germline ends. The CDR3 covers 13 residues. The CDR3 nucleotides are TGTGCCAGTACCCCAGAAAGGGGAACTGAAGCTTTCTTT. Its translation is CASTPERGTEAFF.

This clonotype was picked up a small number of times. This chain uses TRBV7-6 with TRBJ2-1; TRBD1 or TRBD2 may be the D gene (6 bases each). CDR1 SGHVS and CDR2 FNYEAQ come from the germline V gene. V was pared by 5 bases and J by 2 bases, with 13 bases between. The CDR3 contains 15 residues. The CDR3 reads CASSMPGGTYNEQFF. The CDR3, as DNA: TGTGCCAGCAGCATGCCCGGGGGCACCTACAATGAGCAGTTCTTC. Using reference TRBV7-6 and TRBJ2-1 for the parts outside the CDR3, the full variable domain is GAGVSQSPRYKVTKRGQDVALRCDPISGHVSLYWYRQALGQGPEFLTYFNYEAQQDKSGLPNDRFSAERPEGSISTLTIQRTEQRDSAMYRCASSMPGGTYNEQFFGPGTRLTVL.

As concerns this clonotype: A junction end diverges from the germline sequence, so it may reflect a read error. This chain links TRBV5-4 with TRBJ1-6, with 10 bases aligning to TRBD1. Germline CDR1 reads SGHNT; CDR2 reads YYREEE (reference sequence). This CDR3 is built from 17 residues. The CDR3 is CASSAGQGRSFNSPLHF. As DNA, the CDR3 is TGTGCCAGCAGCGCGGGACAGGGGCGATCCTTTAATTCACCCCTCCACTTT.

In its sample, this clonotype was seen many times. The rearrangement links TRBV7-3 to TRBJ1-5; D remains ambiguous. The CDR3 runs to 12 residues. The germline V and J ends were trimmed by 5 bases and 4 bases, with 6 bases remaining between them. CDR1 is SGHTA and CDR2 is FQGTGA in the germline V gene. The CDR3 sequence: CASSPLNQPQHF. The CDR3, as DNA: TGTGCCAGCAGCCCCCTTAATCAGCCCCAGCATTTT.

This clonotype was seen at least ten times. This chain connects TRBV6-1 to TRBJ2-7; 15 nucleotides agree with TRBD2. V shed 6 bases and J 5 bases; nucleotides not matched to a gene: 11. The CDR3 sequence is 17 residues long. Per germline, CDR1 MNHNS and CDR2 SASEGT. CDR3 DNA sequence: TGTGCCAGCAGGTCACCGGGACTAGCGGGAGGAGTGGACGAGCAGTACTTC. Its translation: CASRSPGLAGGVDEQYF.

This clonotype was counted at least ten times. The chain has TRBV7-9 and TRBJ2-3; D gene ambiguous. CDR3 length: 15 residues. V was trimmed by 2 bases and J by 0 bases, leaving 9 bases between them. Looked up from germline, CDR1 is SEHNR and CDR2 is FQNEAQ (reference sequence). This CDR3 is CASSLYSRSTDTQYF. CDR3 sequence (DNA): TGTGCCAGCAGCTTATATTCTCGGAGCACAGATACGCAGTATTTT.

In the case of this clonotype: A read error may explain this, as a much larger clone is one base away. CDR3 in amino acids: CASCSPQLSNYGYTF. CDR3 coding DNA: TGTGCCAGCTGCTCCCCTCAGCTAAGTAACTATGGCTACACCTTC. The genes are TRBV5-4 and TRBJ1-2; D remains ambiguous. Between the trimmed V and J ends, which lost 7 bases and 1 base, there was a span of 17 bases. Germline V CDR1 and CDR2: SGHNT, YYREEE (reference sequence). The CDR3 extends over 15 amino acids.

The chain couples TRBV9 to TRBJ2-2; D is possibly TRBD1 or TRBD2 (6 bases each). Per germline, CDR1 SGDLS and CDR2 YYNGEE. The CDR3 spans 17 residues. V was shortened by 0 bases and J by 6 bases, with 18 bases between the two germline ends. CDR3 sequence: CASSVEEGRGMAGELFF. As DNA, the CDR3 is TGTGCCAGCAGCGTAGAGGAGGGAAGGGGGATGGCCGGGGAGCTGTTTTTT.

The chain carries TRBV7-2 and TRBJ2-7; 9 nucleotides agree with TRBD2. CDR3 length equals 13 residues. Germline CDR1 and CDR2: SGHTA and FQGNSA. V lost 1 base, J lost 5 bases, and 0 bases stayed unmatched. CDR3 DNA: TGTGCCAGCAGCTTAGTAGCGGGAGACGAGCAGTACGTC. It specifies CASSLVAGDEQYV.

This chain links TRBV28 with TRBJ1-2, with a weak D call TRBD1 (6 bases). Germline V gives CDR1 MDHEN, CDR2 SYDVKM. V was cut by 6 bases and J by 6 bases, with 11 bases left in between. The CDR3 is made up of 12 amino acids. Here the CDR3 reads CASRDSPHGYTF. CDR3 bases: TGTGCCAGCAGGGACAGTCCCCATGGCTACACCTTC.

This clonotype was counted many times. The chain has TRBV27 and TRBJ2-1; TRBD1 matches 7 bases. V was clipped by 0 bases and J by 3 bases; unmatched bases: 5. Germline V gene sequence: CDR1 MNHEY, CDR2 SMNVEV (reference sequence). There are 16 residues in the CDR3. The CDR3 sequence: CASSLSITGVYNEQFF. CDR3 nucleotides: TGTGCCAGCAGTTTATCGATTACAGGGGTCTACAATGAGCAGTTCTTC.

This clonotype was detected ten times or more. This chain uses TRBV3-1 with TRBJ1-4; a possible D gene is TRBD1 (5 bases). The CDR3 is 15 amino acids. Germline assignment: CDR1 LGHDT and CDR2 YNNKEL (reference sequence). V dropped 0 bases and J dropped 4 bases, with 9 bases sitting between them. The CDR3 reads CASSQDPGRNEKLFF. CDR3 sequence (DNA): TGTGCCAGCAGCCAAGATCCGGGACGTAATGAAAAACTGTTTTTT.

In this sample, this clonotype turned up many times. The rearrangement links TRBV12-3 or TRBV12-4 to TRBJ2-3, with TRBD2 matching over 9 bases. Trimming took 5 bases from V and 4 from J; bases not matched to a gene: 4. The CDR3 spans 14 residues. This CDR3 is CASSISGRADTQYF. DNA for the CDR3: TGTGCCAGCAGTATTAGCGGGAGAGCAGATACGCAGTATTTT.

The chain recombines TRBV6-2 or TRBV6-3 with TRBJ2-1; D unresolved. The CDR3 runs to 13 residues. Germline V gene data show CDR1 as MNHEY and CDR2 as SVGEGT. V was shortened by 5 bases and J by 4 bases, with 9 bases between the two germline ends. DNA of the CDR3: TGTGCCAGCAGTCCGCAGATTTACAATGAGCAGTTCTTC. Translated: CASSPQIYNEQFF.

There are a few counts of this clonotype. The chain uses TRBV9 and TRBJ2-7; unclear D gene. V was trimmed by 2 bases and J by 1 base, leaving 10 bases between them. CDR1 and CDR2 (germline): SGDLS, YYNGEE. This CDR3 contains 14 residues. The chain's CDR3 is CASSVEAASYEQYF. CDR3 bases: TGTGCCAGCAGCGTCGAGGCCGCTTCCTACGAGCAGTACTTC. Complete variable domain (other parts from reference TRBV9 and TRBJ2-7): DSGVTQTPKHLITATGQRVTLRCSPRSGDLSVYWYQQSLDQGLQFLIQYYNGEERAKGNILERFSAQQFPDLHSELNLSSLELGDSALYFCASSVEAASYEQYFGPGTRLTVT.

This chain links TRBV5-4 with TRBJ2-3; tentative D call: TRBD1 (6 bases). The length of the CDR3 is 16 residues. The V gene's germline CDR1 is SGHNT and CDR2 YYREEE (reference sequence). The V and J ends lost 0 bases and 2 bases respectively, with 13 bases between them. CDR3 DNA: TGTGCCAGCAGCTTGGGGGCCAGGGGCATCACAGATACGCAGTATTTT. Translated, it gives CASSLGARGITDTQYF.

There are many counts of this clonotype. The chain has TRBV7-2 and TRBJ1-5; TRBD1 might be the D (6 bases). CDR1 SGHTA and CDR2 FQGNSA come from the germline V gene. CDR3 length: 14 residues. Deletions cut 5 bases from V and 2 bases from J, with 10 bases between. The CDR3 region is CASSRTGRNQPQHF. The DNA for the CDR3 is TGTGCCAGCAGCCGCACAGGGCGCAATCAGCCCCAGCATTTT.

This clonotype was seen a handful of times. This chain's CDR3 is CSAPVREGLTDTQYF. Here the CDR3 DNA reads TGCAGTGCTCCGGTGCGGGAAGGTTTGACAGATACGCAGTATTTT. V and J are TRBV20-1 and TRBJ2-3; TRBD2 is a possible D gene (6 bases). V was pared by 5 bases and J by 3 bases, with 18 bases between. Germline assignment: CDR1 DFQATT and CDR2 SNEGSKA (reference sequence). The CDR3 consists of 15 residues.

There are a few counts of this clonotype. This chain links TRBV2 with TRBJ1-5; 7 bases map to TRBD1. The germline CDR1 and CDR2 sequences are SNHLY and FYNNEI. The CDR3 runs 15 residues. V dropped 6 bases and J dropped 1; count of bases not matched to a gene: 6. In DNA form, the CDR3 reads TGTGCCAGCAGCCTGATGGACAGGAGCAATCAGCCCCAGCATTTT. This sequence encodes CASSLMDRSNQPQHF.

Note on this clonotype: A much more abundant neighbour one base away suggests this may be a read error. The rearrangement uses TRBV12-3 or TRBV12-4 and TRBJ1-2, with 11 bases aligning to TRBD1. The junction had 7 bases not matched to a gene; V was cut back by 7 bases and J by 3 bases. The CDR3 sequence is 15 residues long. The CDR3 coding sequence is TGTGCCAGCAAACGCGGGACAGGGGGGGACTATGGCTACACCTTC. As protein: CASKRGTGGDYGYTF.

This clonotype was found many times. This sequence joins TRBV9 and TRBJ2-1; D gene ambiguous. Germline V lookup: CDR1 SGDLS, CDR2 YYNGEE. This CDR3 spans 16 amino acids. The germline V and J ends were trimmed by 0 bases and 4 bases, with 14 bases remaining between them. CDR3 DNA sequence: TGTGCCAGCAGCGTAGCGGGCCGACCAGAGTACAATGAGCAGTTCTTC. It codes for CASSVAGRPEYNEQFF.